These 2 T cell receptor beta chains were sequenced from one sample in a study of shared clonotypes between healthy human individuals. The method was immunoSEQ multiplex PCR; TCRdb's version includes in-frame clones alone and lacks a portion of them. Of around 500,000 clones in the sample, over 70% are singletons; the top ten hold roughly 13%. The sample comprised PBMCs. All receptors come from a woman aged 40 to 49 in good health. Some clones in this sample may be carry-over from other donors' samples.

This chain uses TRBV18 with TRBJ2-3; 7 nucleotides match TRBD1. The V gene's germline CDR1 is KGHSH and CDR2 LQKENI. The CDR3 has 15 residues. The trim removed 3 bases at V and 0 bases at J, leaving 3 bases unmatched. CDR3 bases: TGTGCCAGCTCACCCTCGGGACAGAGCACAGATACGCAGTATTTT. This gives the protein CASSPSGQSTDTQYF.

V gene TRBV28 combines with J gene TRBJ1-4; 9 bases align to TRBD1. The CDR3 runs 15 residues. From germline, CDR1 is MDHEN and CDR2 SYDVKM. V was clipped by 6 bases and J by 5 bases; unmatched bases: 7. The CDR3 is CASSSTGTGNEKLFF. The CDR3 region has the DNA TGTGCCAGCAGCTCAACCGGGACAGGGAATGAAAAACTGTTTTTT.